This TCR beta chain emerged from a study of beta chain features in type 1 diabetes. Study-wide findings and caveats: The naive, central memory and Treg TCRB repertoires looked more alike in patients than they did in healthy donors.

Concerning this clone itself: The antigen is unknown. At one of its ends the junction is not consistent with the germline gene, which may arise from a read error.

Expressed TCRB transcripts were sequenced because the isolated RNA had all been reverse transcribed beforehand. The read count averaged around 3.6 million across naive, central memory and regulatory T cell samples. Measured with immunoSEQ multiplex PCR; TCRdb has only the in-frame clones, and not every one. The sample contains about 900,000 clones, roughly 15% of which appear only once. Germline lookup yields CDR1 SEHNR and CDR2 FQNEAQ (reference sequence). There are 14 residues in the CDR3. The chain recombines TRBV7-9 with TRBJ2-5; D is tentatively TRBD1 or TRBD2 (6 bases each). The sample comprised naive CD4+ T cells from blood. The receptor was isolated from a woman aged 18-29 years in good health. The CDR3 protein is CASSQVGGPETQYF. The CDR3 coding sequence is TGCGCCAGCAGCCAAGTTGGGGGGCCGGAGACCCAGTACTTC.